One sample yielded the 32 T cell receptor beta chains listed below, sequenced in a study of Graves' ophthalmopathy and Graves' hyperthyroidism. Amplified material comprised TCR beta CDR3 regions derived from RNA transcripts. The first-round RT-PCR employed HTBI primers together with the Qiagen OneStep RT-PCR kit. A multiplex PCR was then performed as the second round. TCRdb fed the multiplex PCR reads into MiXCR, producing one record per CDR3 protein. The sample yields hundreds of thousands of distinct CDR3 sequences, over 40% seen once. The specimen sequenced was peripheral blood. The receptors come from an adult man with Graves' ophthalmopathy.

Ten or more counts support this clonotype. The V and J genes are TRBV20-1 and TRBJ1-1, with D hard to call. The CDR3 is 12 amino acids. With 2 bases removed from V and 7 bases from J, the gap between germline ends came to 11 bases. Germline V CDR1 and CDR2: DFQATT, SNEGSKA (reference sequence). CDR3 amino acids: CSARPLSIEAFF. CDR3 bases: TGCAGTGCTAGACCGCTTTCCATTGAAGCTTTCTTT.

This clonotype was observed a handful of times. The chain employs TRBV7-2 and TRBJ1-2; 7 nucleotides match TRBD1. Germline V gene data show CDR1 as SGHTA and CDR2 as FQGNSA. V lost 5 bases and J lost 4; bases outside the gene matches: 10. The CDR3 spans 15 residues. As DNA, the CDR3 is TGTGCCAGCAGCCCGTCAGACAGGGTAATCTATGGCTACACCTTC. As protein: CASSPSDRVIYGYTF.

At least ten counts were recorded for this clonotype. The CDR3 reads CASKGELPLHF. In DNA, the CDR3 is TGTGCCAGCAAAGGAGAGCTCCCCCTCCACTTT. This sequence joins TRBV2 and TRBJ1-6; D gene ambiguous. This CDR3 has 11 amino acids. From germline, CDR1 is SNHLY and CDR2 FYNNEI. V lost 7 bases, J lost 13 bases, and 11 bases lay in between.

The chain is built from TRBV2 and TRBJ2-5, with 13 bases aligning to TRBD2. The DNA end lines up better with TRBJ2-1; the J call may be wrong. The germline V gene has CDR1 SNHLY and CDR2 FYNNEI. The CDR3 covers 15 residues. The CDR3 bases are TGTGCCAGCAGTCTGACTAGCGGGAGGTCCAATGAGCAGTTCTTC. It yields the protein CASSLTSGRSNEQFF.

This clonotype has a handful of counts. The rearrangement uses TRBV7-9 and TRBJ2-7, with 10 bases matching TRBD1. Per germline, CDR1 SEHNR and CDR2 FQNEAQ (reference sequence). The CDR3 totals 17 residues. V dropped 5 bases and J dropped 4; count of bases not matched to a gene: 14. The CDR3 spells CASSTTSPGTGAYEQYF. DNA for the CDR3: TGTGCCAGCAGCACGACATCACCTGGGACAGGGGCATACGAGCAGTACTTC.

Turning to this clonotype: It may be a read error: a sequence one base away is much more abundant. The chain combines TRBV9 with TRBJ2-6, with TRBD1 as a possible D gene (5 bases). Germline V gene data show CDR1 as SGDLS and CDR2 as YYNGEE. CDR3 length: 16 amino acids. CDR3 bases: TGTGCCAGCAGCCTGGACATCCGCTCTGGGGCCAACGCCCTGACTTTC. This translates into CASSLDIRSGANALTF.

V usage is TRBV10-3 and J usage is TRBJ1-4, with 7 positions matching TRBD1. Germline CDR1 and CDR2: ENHRY and SYGVKD. The CDR3 loop spans 13 amino acids. The V gene end was trimmed by 10 bases and the J gene end by 6 bases; junction bases not matched to a gene: 8. CDR3 sequence (DNA): TGTGCCAGCAACAGGGGATTGGATGAAAAACTGTTTTTT. As protein: CASNRGLDEKLFF.

A note on this clonotype: At one of its ends the junction is not consistent with the germline gene, which may arise from a read error. The V and J genes are TRBV10-3 and TRBJ2-7; no firm D call. CDR3 length: 15 amino acids. Germline V CDR1 and CDR2: ENHRY, SYGVKD. The CDR3 sequence: CASSYSNPSRNEQYF. The CDR3 bases are TGTGCCAGCAGTTACTCGAACCCGTCTAGGAACGAGCAGTACTTC.

As for this clonotype: The limits of the CDR3 on the DNA are not certain, so only TCRdb's listed CDR3 is given. The J gene is TRBJ1-3, the V gene TRBV25-1. The V gene's germline CDR1 is MGHDK and CDR2 SYGVNS. The CDR3 comprises 16 residues, both ends counted. The CDR3 loop reads CACSARVLDAGNTIYF.

This clonotype has more than one count but fewer than ten. The chain combines TRBV7-2 with TRBJ2-7, with D perhaps matching TRBD1 or TRBD2 (5 bases each). The CDR3 covers 14 residues. The germline CDR1 and CDR2 sequences are SGHTA and FQGNSA. Trimming left V 1 base short and J 2 bases short, with 9 bases between. The CDR3 loop reads CTSSLGLGAYEQYF. CDR3 DNA sequence: TGTACCAGCAGCTTAGGGCTGGGGGCCTACGAGCAGTACTTC.

The CDR3 reads CASSRDRGTWQETQYF. CDR3 DNA: TGTGCCAGCTCACGGGACAGGGGAACTTGGCAAGAGACCCAGTACTTC. This chain joins TRBV2 and TRBJ2-5, with 10 bases aligning to TRBD1. Trimming removed 8 bases from V and 2 bases from J; junction bases left unmatched: 11. The CDR3 is made up of 16 amino acids. Germline V gene data show CDR1 as SNHLY and CDR2 as FYNNEI.

This clonotype appeared a few times. The V call is TRBV7-2, the J call TRBJ2-3; a possible D gene is TRBD1 (6 bases). The CDR3 consists of 15 residues. Looked up from germline, CDR1 is SGHTA and CDR2 is FQGNSA. V gave up 6 bases and J gave up 4 bases, with 17 bases separating them. CDR3 in amino acids: CASRLDRIKADTQYF. Here the CDR3 DNA reads TGTGCCAGCAGGTTGGACAGAATAAAGGCAGATACGCAGTATTTT.

This clonotype was observed a few times. The rearrangement links TRBV20-1 to TRBJ2-7; 12 nucleotides match TRBD2. The CDR3 has 15 residues. J lost 4 bases, V lost 6 bases, and 10 bases had no gene match. CDR1 is DFQATT, CDR2 SNEGSKA, per germline (reference sequence). The CDR3 nucleotides are TGCAGTGCAGCGTCTAGCGGGGGGGGGGGGTACGAGCAGTACTTC. Translated, it gives CSAASSGGGGYEQYF.

A single count supports this clonotype. V is TRBV7-9 and J is TRBJ2-7, with a tentative D call TRBD2 (5 bases). The germline gives CDR1 SEHNR, CDR2 FQNEAQ (reference sequence). The ends were cut back, 5 bases at V and 3 bases at J, with 17 bases in the middle. The CDR3 totals 15 residues. The CDR3 region is CASSPLMTTDYEQYF. CDR3 coding DNA: TGTGCCAGCAGCCCTCTCATGACTACCGACTACGAGCAGTACTTC.

V gene TRBV5-1 combines with J gene TRBJ1-6; D is perhaps TRBD1 (6 bases). Germline V gene lookup returns CDR1 SGHRS and CDR2 YFSETQ. The CDR3 consists of 15 residues. V lost 0 bases to trimming and J lost 10 bases, with 14 bases between them. CDR3 coding DNA: TGCGCCAGCAGCTTGGGGCTAGCGGGGGCCTCACCCCTCCACTTT. Its protein product is CASSLGLAGASPLHF.

This clonotype occurred many times. The rearrangement uses TRBV10-3 and TRBJ2-5; TRBD1 agrees at 7 bases. Germline trimming cut 0 bases from V and 4 bases from J; bases unmatched to any gene: 5. Germline V gene data show CDR1 as ENHRY and CDR2 as SYGVKD. The CDR3 loop spans 15 amino acids. The DNA for the CDR3 is TGTGCCATCAGTGAGTCACGACAGGGTAGAGAGACCCAGTACTTC. Residues: CAISESRQGRETQYF.

This chain connects TRBV7-2 to TRBJ1-1, with 11 bases fitting TRBD1. Trimming removed 6 bases from V and 3 bases from J; junction bases left unmatched: 9. The V gene's germline CDR1 is SGHTA and CDR2 FQGNSA. The CDR3 loop spans 16 amino acids. The CDR3 coding sequence is TGTGCCAGCAGTCCAAGGACAGGGGGCTGGGACACTGAAGCTTTCTTT. It codes for CASSPRTGGWDTEAFF.

Of note for this clonotype: The junction differs from germline at one of its ends, possibly a read error. V gene TRBV10-3 combines with J gene TRBJ1-6; 8 bases are a match to TRBD1. This CDR3 contains 15 residues. CDR1 is ENHRY, CDR2 SYGVKD, per germline. The DNA for the CDR3 is TGTGCCAGCAGTGAAGGACAGGGTGGGATTTCACCCCCCCACTTT. Its protein is CASSEGQGGISPPHF.

This clonotype was observed a few times. One end of the junction is discordant with germline, which a read error may explain. This sequence joins TRBV10-3 and TRBJ2-2; D is unclear. Germline loops: CDR1 ENHRY, CDR2 SYGVKD. The length of the CDR3 is 13 residues. The CDR3 DNA follows: TGTGCCAGCAGTGGTAACAGCGCCGGGGAGCTGTTTTTT. Amino acid sequence: CASSGNSAGELFF.

A word on this clonotype: Germline and junction disagree at one end, which may indicate a read error. This chain's CDR3 is CAISDLGQGNAEAFF. CDR3 nucleotides: TGTGCCATCAGTGACCTCGGACAGGGGAACGCTGAAGCTTTCTTT. The chain links TRBV10-3 to TRBJ1-1, with 9 bases that match TRBD1. The CDR3 has 15 residues. Germline V gene lookup returns CDR1 ENHRY and CDR2 SYGVKD.

The chain employs TRBV25-1 and TRBJ2-7; 10 nucleotides line up with TRBD2. Germline CDR1 and CDR2: MGHDK and SYGVNS. The CDR3 has 15 residues. V lost 8 bases to trimming and J lost 6 bases; unmatched junction nucleotides: 13. CDR3 sequence reads: CASSPPASGSLEQYF. The CDR3 DNA reads as TGTGCCAGCTCACCACCAGCTAGCGGGAGTCTCGAGCAGTACTTC.

This CDR3 reads CASSELPLSNQPQHF. The CDR3 region has the DNA TGTGCCAGCAGTGAACTTCCTTTAAGCAATCAGCCCCAGCATTTT. This chain joins TRBV6-1 and TRBJ1-5; D is unresolved. Germline V gene data show CDR1 as MNHNS and CDR2 as SASEGT. The CDR3 consists of 15 residues. Trimming shortened V by 2 bases and J by 1 base, and 9 bases separated the two germline ends.

The genes are TRBV6-5 and TRBJ1-1, with D perhaps matching TRBD1 (5 bases). Trimming removed 7 bases at V and 7 bases at J, with 16 bases between. Germline V gives CDR1 MNHEY, CDR2 SVGAGI. The CDR3 has 13 residues. This CDR3 is CASTNGADGEAFF. The DNA of the CDR3 is TGTGCCAGCACCAACGGGGCAGACGGTGAAGCTTTCTTT.

The CDR3 DNA is TGTGCCAGCAGTTTAGCGCTAATATCGGATACGCAGTATTTT. Translated: CASSLALISDTQYF. The gene calls are TRBV12-3 or TRBV12-4 and TRBJ2-3; D remains ambiguous. With 0 bases removed from V and 6 bases from J, the gap between germline ends came to 10 bases. This CDR3 contains 14 residues.

This clonotype was seen at least ten times. This sequence joins TRBV20-1 and TRBJ1-1; D is perhaps TRBD1 (6 bases). This CDR3 has 14 residues. Trimming took 6 bases from V and 5 from J, leaving 19 bases between them. The germline V gene encodes CDR1 DFQATT and CDR2 SNEGSKA (reference sequence). The CDR3: CSARGLERKTEAFF. For the CDR3, the DNA is TGCAGTGCCAGGGGTCTCGAGAGGAAGACTGAAGCTTTCTTT.

This chain connects TRBV20-1 to TRBJ2-5; 8 nucleotides agree with TRBD2. The CDR3 length is 16 residues. V lost 0 bases, J lost 6 bases, and 12 bases stayed unmatched. Germline CDR1 reads DFQATT; CDR2 reads SNEGSKA (reference sequence). The chain's CDR3 is CSARDLGGGLGKTQYF. CDR3 DNA: TGCAGTGCTAGAGATTTGGGCGGGGGGCTCGGAAAGACCCAGTACTTC.

Note on this clonotype: A much larger clone differs by one base, so this may be a read error. The chain couples TRBV7-3 to TRBJ1-1, with 7 bases that match TRBD1. V lost 9 bases, J lost 1 base, and 11 bases stayed unmatched. The CDR3 covers 15 residues. Germline V gene sequence: CDR1 SGHTA, CDR2 FQGTGA. The CDR3, as DNA: TGTGCCAGTAGTGCTACAGGACAGGCGAACACTGAAGCTTTCTTT. Translating gives CASSATGQANTEAFF.

This clonotype was recorded at least ten times. The gene calls are TRBV7-8 and TRBJ1-6; D is perhaps TRBD1 (5 bases). CDR3 length equals 16 residues. The ends were cut back, 7 bases at V and 5 bases at J, with 18 bases in the middle. CDR1 and CDR2 (germline): SGHVS, FQNEAQ. The CDR3 here is CASKITRVGDNSPLHF. The CDR3 coding sequence is TGTGCCAGCAAAATTACAAGGGTGGGGGATAATTCACCCCTCCACTTT.

The chain joins TRBV5-6 to TRBJ2-2; D is perhaps TRBD1 (6 bases). Trimming took off 1 base at V and 3 bases at J, with 10 bases between the two ends. This CDR3 has 15 amino acids. CDR1 is SGHDT and CDR2 is YYEEEE in the germline V gene. The CDR3 coding sequence is TGTGCCAGCAGCTTGCCAGGGGTTTACACCGGGGAGCTGTTTTTT. Its protein is CASSLPGVYTGELFF.

The V gene is TRBV27, the J gene TRBJ1-1; 9 bases are a match to TRBD1. The germline V gene encodes CDR1 MNHEY and CDR2 SMNVEV (reference sequence). The V gene end was trimmed by 2 bases and the J gene end by 0 bases; junction bases not matched to a gene: 7. This CDR3 is built from 17 residues. The DNA of the CDR3 is TGTGCCAGCAGTTTAGGGGACAGGGATGACATGAACACTGAAGCTTTCTTT. Residues: CASSLGDRDDMNTEAFF.

The chain recombines TRBV24-1 with TRBJ1-2, with 8 bases that match TRBD1. CDR3 length: 15 residues. Germline V lookup: CDR1 KGHDR, CDR2 SFDVKD. With V trimmed by 12 bases and J by 8 bases, 19 bases remained unmatched. CDR3 region: CAGSSRGQGRKGYTF. CDR3 sequence (DNA): TGTGCCGGCAGCTCAAGAGGACAGGGTAGGAAGGGCTACACCTTC.

The V and J genes are TRBV29-1 and TRBJ1-1; TRBD1 aligns across 8 bases. CDR1 and CDR2 from the germline V gene are SQVTM and ANQGSEA. V trimming: 4 bases; J trimming: 10 bases; junction bases outside the gene matches: 5. This CDR3 spans 11 amino acids. CDR3 sequence (DNA): TGCAGCGTTGCACAGGGGGATATAGCTTTCTTT. Translating gives CSVAQGDIAFF.